This TCR beta chain is drawn from a study of T cell responses to AZD1222 COVID-19 vaccine. Study-wide points: Among spike-specific TCRs, nearly half reportedly target unmutated variant regions. Only after the peak T cell response were repertoires sampled.

Trimming cost V 2 bases and J 5 bases, with 10 bases left between them. The CDR3 is 13 amino acids. The germline V gene has CDR1 SGHNT and CDR2 YYREEE (reference sequence). Turning to this clone: The antigen is undetermined.

Clones were sequenced by immunoSEQ multiplex PCR, and TCRdb holds only the in-frame ones, with some missing. The data hold just under 150,000 clones, with 70% to 90% observed a single time. The chain uses TRBV5-4 and TRBJ1-1; perhaps TRBD1 as D (6 bases). The receptor was derived from an adult who received the MenACWY meningococcal vaccine as a control. The starting material was peripheral blood, obtained 28 days after the second dose of the MenACWY control vaccine. CDR3 sequence (DNA): TGTGCCAGCAGCTTACAGGGAGGAACTGAAGCTTTCTTT. It specifies CASSLQGGTEAFF.